These 21 T cell receptor beta chains came from one sample sequenced in a study of CD4 T cells in relation to SARS-CoV-2 and coronaviruses. What these receptors recognize is not known. Before the COVID-19 pandemic, during about 2010-2018, CD4+ T cells were taken from unexposed donors. CD4+ T cells were isolated from the cells after nine to eleven days of culture. The data were produced by immunoSEQ multiplex PCR, yet TCRdb's version contains in-frame clones alone and is incomplete. This table has about 21,000 clones, about 60% appearing once. Sequenced input: CD4+ T cells from PBMCs, cultured in vitro. The receptors stem from a human donor in good health.

For the CDR3, the DNA is TGTGCCAGCAGTGAAACAGGCGGCTATGGCTACACCTTC. Its protein is CASSETGGYGYTF. The chain recombines TRBV6-1 with TRBJ1-2; D might be TRBD1 (5 bases). CDR1 is MNHNS, CDR2 SASEGT, per germline. V lost 2 bases and J lost 4, with 8 bases in between. The CDR3 has 13 residues.

V and J are TRBV18 and TRBJ1-2; possible D gene TRBD1, 5 bases. Germline loops: CDR1 KGHSH, CDR2 LQKENI. This CDR3 spans 15 amino acids. Deletions cut 2 bases from V and 5 bases from J, with 15 bases between. As DNA, the CDR3 is TGTGCCAGCTCACCAGGGAAGGGGCCACCGTATGGCTACACCTTC. Encoded protein: CASSPGKGPPYGYTF.

V usage is TRBV10-1 and J usage is TRBJ2-1; maybe TRBD2 (5 bases). The germline V and J ends were trimmed by 10 bases and 8 bases, with 21 bases remaining between them. Germline V lookup: CDR1 WNHNN, CDR2 SYGVQD (reference sequence). The CDR3 loop spans 14 amino acids. CDR3 sequence reads: CATPWGDPPHEQFF. The CDR3 DNA follows: TGCGCCACCCCGTGGGGAGATCCCCCCCATGAGCAGTTCTTC.

The chain is built from TRBV2 and TRBJ2-1, with D hard to call. The germline V gene has CDR1 SNHLY and CDR2 FYNNEI. The CDR3 totals 12 residues. V was shortened by 3 bases and J by 9 bases, with 9 bases between the two germline ends. CDR3 protein: CASSDRFIEQFF. The CDR3 nucleotides are TGTGCCAGCAGTGACAGGTTTATTGAGCAGTTCTTC.

J is TRBJ2-2 and V is TRBV27, with D perhaps matching TRBD1 or TRBD2 (5 bases each). Germline CDR1 and CDR2: MNHEY and SMNVEV (reference sequence). The CDR3 contains 15 residues. V dropped 6 bases and J dropped 4 bases, with 15 bases sitting between them. The CDR3 DNA follows: TGTGCCAGCAGCCCGTGGGGGATCGGCACCGGGGAGCTGTTTTTT. Amino acids: CASSPWGIGTGELFF.

V usage is TRBV5-1 and J usage is TRBJ1-6, with TRBD1 as a possible D gene (6 bases). Germline CDR1 reads SGHRS; CDR2 reads YFSETQ. With 5 bases removed from V and 5 bases from J, the gap between germline ends came to 11 bases. The CDR3 has 14 amino acids. CDR3 bases: TGCGCCAGCAGTGTGGACAGACATAATTCACCCCTCCACTTT. It is translated as CASSVDRHNSPLHF.

The rearrangement links TRBV6-4 to TRBJ2-5; D gene ambiguous. This CDR3 comprises 14 residues. Germline V gene data show CDR1 as MRHNA and CDR2 as SNTAGT. The V end lost 4 bases, the J end lost 2 bases, and 11 bases lay between the germline ends. The CDR3 loop reads CASSGGPRQETQYF. CDR3 coding DNA: TGTGCCAGCAGTGGCGGCCCCCGACAAGAGACCCAGTACTTC.

The gene calls are TRBV7-9 and TRBJ1-2; possibly TRBD1 for D (5 bases). CDR3 size: 14 residues. Germline V gene lookup returns CDR1 SEHNR and CDR2 FQNEAQ (reference sequence). The V end was cut by 5 bases, the J end by 2 bases, with 12 bases between. CDR3 DNA: TGTGCCAGCAGCCCGACAGTGCTGAACTATGGCTACACCTTC. It specifies CASSPTVLNYGYTF. Full variable domain (remainder filled in from reference TRBV7-9 and TRBJ1-2): DTGVSQNPRHKITKRGQNVTFRCDPISEHNRLYWYRQTLGQGPEFLTYFQNEAQLEKSRLLSDRFSAERPKGSFSTLEIQRTEQGDSAMYLCASSPTVLNYGYTFGSGTRLTVV.

This clone turned up a few times. V usage is TRBV6-6 and J usage is TRBJ1-1; D call uncertain. The CDR3 is 14 amino acids. CDR1 is MNHNY and CDR2 is SVGAGI in the germline V gene (reference sequence). Trimming left V 5 bases short and J 10 bases short, with 20 bases between. The CDR3 DNA sequence: TGTGCCAGCAGTCCCTCCGGGCAGTTCCTCGGAGCTTTCTTT. This translates into CASSPSGQFLGAFF.

J is TRBJ2-5 and V is TRBV5-1; 7 nucleotides align to TRBD1. V lost 0 bases to trimming and J lost 2 bases; unmatched junction nucleotides: 7. This CDR3 is built from 16 residues. From germline, CDR1 is SGHRS and CDR2 YFSETQ. The CDR3 region is CASSLALGTVQETQYF. DNA of the CDR3: TGCGCCAGCAGCTTGGCCCTAGGGACAGTTCAAGAGACCCAGTACTTC.

This clone was counted only a few times. The chain carries TRBV27 and TRBJ2-7; D gene uncertain. The germline V and J ends were trimmed by 3 bases and 7 bases, with 16 bases remaining between them. CDR3 size: 14 residues. The germline V gene has CDR1 MNHEY and CDR2 SMNVEV (reference sequence). The CDR3 DNA sequence: TGTGCCAGCAGTTTGAGTAGTCCAGGTGTTGAGCAGTACTTC. Translating it yields CASSLSSPGVEQYF.

This clone was recorded a few times. The chain carries TRBV6-2 or TRBV6-3 and TRBJ1-1; D perhaps matches TRBD1 (5 bases). Germline V gene lookup returns CDR1 MNHEY and CDR2 SVGEGT. V lost 5 bases, J lost 11 bases, and 15 bases lay in between. The CDR3 sequence is 12 residues long. CDR3 loop: CASSKTGGYAFF. The DNA of the CDR3 is TGTGCCAGCAGTAAAACAGGAGGGTACGCTTTCTTT.

The rearrangement links TRBV5-4 to TRBJ2-5, with D perhaps matching TRBD1 (5 bases). Germline loops: CDR1 SGHNT, CDR2 YYREEE (reference sequence). CDR3 size: 15 residues. V was shortened by 0 bases and J by 0 bases, with 9 bases between the two germline ends. CDR3 protein: CASSLEGLDQETQYF. CDR3 DNA: TGTGCCAGCAGCTTGGAGGGGCTTGACCAAGAGACCCAGTACTTC.

This clone occurred a few times. In nucleotides, the CDR3 is TGCGCCAGCAGCGGTGGACAGGTCGGCTACGAGCAGTACTTC. Amino acid sequence: CASSGGQVGYEQYF. The rearrangement links TRBV5-1 to TRBJ2-7, with 7 bases identical to TRBD1. Germline values: CDR1 SGHRS, CDR2 YFSETQ. The length of the CDR3 is 14 residues. J was trimmed by 3 bases and V by 4 bases; bases with no gene match: 7.

This sequence joins TRBV7-6 and TRBJ2-1, with TRBD2 matching over 7 bases. This CDR3 comprises 16 residues. Germline CDR1 and CDR2: SGHVS and FNYEAQ. J gave up 0 bases and V 2 bases, and 4 bases lay outside the gene matches. The CDR3 coding sequence is TGTGCCAGCAGCTTACTAGCGGCTCCCTCCTACAATGAGCAGTTCTTC. Amino acids: CASSLLAAPSYNEQFF.

The gene calls are TRBV9 and TRBJ2-7; D assignment may be TRBD1 or TRBD2 (6 bases each). Germline lookup yields CDR1 SGDLS and CDR2 YYNGEE. V gave up 7 bases and J gave up 2 bases, with 13 bases separating them. The CDR3 covers 13 residues. CDR3 sequence: CASGRTATYEQYF. The CDR3 region has the DNA TGTGCCAGCGGGAGGACAGCCACCTACGAGCAGTACTTC.

This sequence joins TRBV9 and TRBJ2-5, with no clear D. CDR1 and CDR2 (germline): SGDLS, YYNGEE. The CDR3 has 15 amino acids. V shed 4 bases and J shed 5 bases, with 18 bases lying between them. CDR3 nucleotides: TGTGCCAGCAGCCAATCCGGTCGGGTCTGGGAGACCCAGTACTTC. Encoded protein: CASSQSGRVWETQYF.

This rearrangement joins TRBV7-2 to TRBJ1-3; weak D call: TRBD1 (6 bases). CDR1 is SGHTA and CDR2 is FQGNSA in the germline V gene. Between the trimmed V and J ends, which lost 1 base and 4 bases, there was a span of 8 bases. The CDR3 is made up of 14 amino acids. This chain's CDR3 is CASSLGQAGNTIYF. Here the CDR3 DNA reads TGTGCCAGCAGCTTAGGACAGGCAGGAAACACCATATATTTT.

This chain uses TRBV4-1 with TRBJ2-1; D is uncertain. This CDR3 has 14 residues. The V end lost 1 base, the J end lost 7 bases, and 11 bases lay between the germline ends. CDR1 and CDR2 from the germline V gene are MGHRA and YSYEKL. CDR3 amino acids: CASSQVSRRNEQFF. CDR3 DNA sequence: TGCGCCAGCAGCCAAGTCTCGCGCCGGAATGAGCAGTTCTTC.

The rearrangement uses TRBV20-1 and TRBJ2-1; D not resolved. Trimming removed 3 bases at V and 6 bases at J, with 12 bases between. This CDR3 has 13 amino acids. The germline CDR1 and CDR2 sequences are DFQATT and SNEGSKA (reference sequence). The CDR3 DNA sequence: TGCAGTGCTAGTGGCCCTACCGCCAATGAGCAGTTCTTC. Its protein is CSASGPTANEQFF.

The rearrangement uses TRBV9 and TRBJ2-7; 8 bases line up with TRBD1. The CDR3 loop spans 13 amino acids. V trimming: 2 bases; J trimming: 7 bases; junction bases outside the gene matches: 5. Per the germline V gene, CDR1 is SGDLS and CDR2 is YYNGEE. DNA of the CDR3: TGTGCCAGCAGCGTGACAGGGGCTGGGGAGCAGTACTTC. Translation: CASSVTGAGEQYF.